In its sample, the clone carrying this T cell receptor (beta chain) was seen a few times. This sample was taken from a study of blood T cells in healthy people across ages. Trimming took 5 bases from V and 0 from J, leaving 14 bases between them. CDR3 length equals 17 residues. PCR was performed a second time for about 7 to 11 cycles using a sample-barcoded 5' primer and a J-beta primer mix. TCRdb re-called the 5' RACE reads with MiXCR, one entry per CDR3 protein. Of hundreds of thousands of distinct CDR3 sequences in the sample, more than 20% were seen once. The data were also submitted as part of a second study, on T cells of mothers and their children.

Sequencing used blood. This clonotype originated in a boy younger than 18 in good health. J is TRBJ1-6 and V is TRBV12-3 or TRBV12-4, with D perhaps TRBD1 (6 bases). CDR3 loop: CASSPGGLSSYNSPLHF. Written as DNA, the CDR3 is TGTGCCAGCAGTCCCGGGGGGCTGAGCTCCTATAATTCACCCCTCCACTTT.